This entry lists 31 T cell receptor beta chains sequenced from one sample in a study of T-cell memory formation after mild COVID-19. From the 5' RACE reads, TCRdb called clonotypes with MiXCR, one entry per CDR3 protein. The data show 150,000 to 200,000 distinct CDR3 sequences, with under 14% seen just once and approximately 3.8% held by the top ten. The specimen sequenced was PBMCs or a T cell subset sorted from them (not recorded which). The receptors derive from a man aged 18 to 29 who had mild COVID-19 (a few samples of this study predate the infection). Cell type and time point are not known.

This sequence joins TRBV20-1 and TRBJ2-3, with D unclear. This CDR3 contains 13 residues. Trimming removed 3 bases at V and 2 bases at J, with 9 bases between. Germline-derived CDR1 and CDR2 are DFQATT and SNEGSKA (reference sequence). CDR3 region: CSASLQPTDTQYF. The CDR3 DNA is TGCAGTGCTAGCTTGCAGCCCACAGATACGCAGTATTTT.

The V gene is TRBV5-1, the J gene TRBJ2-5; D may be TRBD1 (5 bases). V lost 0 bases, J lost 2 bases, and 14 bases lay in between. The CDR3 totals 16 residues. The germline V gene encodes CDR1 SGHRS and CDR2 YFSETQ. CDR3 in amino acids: CASSLAGSTAQETQYF. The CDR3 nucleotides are TGCGCCAGCAGCTTGGCCGGCTCGACAGCACAAGAGACCCAGTACTTC.

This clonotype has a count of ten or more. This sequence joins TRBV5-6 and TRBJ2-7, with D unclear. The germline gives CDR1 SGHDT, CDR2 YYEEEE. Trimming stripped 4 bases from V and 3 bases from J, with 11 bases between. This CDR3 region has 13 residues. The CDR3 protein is CASSRRLIYEQYV. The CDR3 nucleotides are TGTGCCAGCAGCCGGCGACTCATCTACGAGCAGTACGTC.

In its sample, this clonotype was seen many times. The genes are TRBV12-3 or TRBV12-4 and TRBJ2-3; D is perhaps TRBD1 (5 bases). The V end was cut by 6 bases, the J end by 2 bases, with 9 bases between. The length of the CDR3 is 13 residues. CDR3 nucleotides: TGTGCCAGCAGACCGACAGCCACAGATACGCAGTATTTT. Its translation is CASRPTATDTQYF.

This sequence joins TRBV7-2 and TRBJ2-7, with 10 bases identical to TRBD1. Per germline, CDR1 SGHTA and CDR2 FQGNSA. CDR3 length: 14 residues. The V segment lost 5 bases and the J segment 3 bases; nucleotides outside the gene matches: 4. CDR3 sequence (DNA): TGTGCCAGCAGCGCCGGACAGGGGGACTACGAGCAGTACTTC. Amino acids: CASSAGQGDYEQYF. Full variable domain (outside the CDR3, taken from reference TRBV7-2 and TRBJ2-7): GAGVSQSPSNKVTEKGKDVELRCDPISGHTALYWYRQSLGQGLEFLIYFQGNSAPDKSGLPSDRFSAERTGGSVSTLTIQRTQQEDSAVYLCASSAGQGDYEQYFGPGTRLTVT.

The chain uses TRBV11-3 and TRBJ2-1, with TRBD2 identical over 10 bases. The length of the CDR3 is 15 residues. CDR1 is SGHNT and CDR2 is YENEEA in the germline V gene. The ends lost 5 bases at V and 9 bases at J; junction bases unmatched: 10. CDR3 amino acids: CASSTRAGGQGEQFF. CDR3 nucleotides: TGTGCCAGCAGCACCCGAGCGGGGGGGCAAGGTGAGCAGTTCTTC.

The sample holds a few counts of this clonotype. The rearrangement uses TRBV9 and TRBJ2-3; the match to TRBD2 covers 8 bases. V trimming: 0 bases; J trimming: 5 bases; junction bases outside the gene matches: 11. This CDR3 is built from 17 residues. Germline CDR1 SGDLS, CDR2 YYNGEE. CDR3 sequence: CASSVAASGSAGDTQYF. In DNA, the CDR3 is TGTGCCAGCAGCGTAGCGGCTAGCGGGTCCGCAGGAGATACGCAGTATTTT.

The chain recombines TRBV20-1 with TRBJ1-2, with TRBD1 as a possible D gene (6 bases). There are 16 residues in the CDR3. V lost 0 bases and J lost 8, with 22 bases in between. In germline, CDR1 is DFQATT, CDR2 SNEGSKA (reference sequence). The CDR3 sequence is CSARDLTLTGGEGYTF. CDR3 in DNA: TGCAGTGCTAGAGATCTGACGTTGACGGGGGGCGAGGGCTACACCTTC.

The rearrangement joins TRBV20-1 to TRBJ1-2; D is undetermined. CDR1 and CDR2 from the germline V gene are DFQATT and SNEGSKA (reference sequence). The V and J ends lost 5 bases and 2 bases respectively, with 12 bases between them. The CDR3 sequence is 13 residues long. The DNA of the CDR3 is TGCAGTGCTGTACGGACGGGAAACTATGGCTACACCTTC. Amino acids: CSAVRTGNYGYTF.

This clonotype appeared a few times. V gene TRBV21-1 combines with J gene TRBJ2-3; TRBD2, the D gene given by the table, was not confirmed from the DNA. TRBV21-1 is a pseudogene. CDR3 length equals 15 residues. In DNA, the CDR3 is TGTGCCAGCAGGGAACCGAGCGGTAGCACAGATACGCAGTATTTT. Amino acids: CASREPSGSTDTQYF.

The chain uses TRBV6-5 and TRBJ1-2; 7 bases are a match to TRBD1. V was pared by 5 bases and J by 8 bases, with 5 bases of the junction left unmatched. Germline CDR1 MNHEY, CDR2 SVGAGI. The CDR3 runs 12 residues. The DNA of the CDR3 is TGTGCCAGCAGTACCCAACAGGGGGGCTACACCTTC. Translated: CASSTQQGGYTF.

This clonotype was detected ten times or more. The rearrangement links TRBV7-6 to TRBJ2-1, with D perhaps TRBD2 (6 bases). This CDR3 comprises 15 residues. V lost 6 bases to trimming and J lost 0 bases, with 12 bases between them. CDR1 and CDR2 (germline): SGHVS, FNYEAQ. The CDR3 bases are TGTGCCAGCAGGCCAACCGGGAGCTCCTACAATGAGCAGTTCTTC. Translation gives CASRPTGSSYNEQFF. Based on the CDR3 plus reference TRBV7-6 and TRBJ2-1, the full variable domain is GAGVSQSPRYKVTKRGQDVALRCDPISGHVSLYWYRQALGQGPEFLTYFNYEAQQDKSGLPNDRFSAERPEGSISTLTIQRTEQRDSAMYRCASRPTGSSYNEQFFGPGTRLTVL.

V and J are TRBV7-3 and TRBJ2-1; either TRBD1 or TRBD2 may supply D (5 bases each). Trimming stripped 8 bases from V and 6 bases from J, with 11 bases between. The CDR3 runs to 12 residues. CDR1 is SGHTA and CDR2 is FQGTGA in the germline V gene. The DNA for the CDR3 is TGTGCCAGCCGGGGACGGTCCAATGAGCAGTTCTTC. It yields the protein CASRGRSNEQFF. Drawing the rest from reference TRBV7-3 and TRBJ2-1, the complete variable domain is GAGVSQTPSNKVTEKGKYVELRCDPISGHTALYWYRQSLGQGPEFLIYFQGTGAADDSGLPNDRFFAVRPEGSVSTLKIQRTERGDSAVYLCASRGRSNEQFFGPGTRLTVL.

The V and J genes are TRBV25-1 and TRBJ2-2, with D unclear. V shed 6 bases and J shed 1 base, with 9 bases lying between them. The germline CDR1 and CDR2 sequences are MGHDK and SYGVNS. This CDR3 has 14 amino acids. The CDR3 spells CASRSAGNTGELFF. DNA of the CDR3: TGTGCCAGCAGATCGGCAGGGAACACCGGGGAGCTGTTTTTT.

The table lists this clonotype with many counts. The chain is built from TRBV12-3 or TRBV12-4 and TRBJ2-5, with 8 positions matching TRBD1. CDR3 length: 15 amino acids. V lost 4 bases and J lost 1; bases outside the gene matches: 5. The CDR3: CASSYGQGVQETQYF. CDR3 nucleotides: TGTGCCAGCAGTTATGGACAGGGTGTCCAAGAGACCCAGTACTTC.

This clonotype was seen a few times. The CDR3 nucleotides are TGTGCCAGCAGCTTGGATCAGGCGGCGGCTTTCTTT. This gives the protein CASSLDQAAAFF. The chain carries TRBV5-4 and TRBJ1-1; D is unresolved. Trimming left V 0 bases short and J 11 bases short, with 11 bases between. This CDR3 has 12 amino acids. Per the germline V gene, CDR1 is SGHNT and CDR2 is YYREEE (reference sequence).

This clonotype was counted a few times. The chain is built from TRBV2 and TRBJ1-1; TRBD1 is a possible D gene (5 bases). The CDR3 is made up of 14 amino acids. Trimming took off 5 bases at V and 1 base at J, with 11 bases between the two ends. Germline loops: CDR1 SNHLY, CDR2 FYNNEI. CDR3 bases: TGTGCCAGCAGTTTACAGGCCGCGAACACTGAAGCTTTCTTT. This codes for CASSLQAANTEAFF.

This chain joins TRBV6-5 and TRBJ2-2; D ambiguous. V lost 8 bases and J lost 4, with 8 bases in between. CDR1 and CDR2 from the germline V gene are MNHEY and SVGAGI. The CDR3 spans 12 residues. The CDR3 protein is CASYLTTGELFF. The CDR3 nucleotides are TGTGCCAGCTATCTTACCACCGGGGAGCTGTTTTTT.

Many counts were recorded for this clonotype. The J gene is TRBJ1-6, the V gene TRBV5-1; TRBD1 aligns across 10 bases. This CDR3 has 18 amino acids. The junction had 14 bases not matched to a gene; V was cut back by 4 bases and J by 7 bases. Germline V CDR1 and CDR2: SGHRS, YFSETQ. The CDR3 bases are TGCGCCAGCAGCCTCACTCATTCCGGGACAGGGGTAAATTCACCCCTCCACTTT. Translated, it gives CASSLTHSGTGVNSPLHF.

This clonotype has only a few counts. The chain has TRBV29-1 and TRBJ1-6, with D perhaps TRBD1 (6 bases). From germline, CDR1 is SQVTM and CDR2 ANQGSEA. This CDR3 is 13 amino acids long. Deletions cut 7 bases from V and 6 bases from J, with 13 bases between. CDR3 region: CSAQGRANSPLHF. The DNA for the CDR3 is TGCAGCGCCCAGGGGAGGGCTAATTCACCCCTCCACTTT.

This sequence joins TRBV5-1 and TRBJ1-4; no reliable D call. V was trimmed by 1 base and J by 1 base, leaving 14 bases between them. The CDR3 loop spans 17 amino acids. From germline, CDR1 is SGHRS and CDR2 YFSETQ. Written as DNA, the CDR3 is TGCGCCAGCAGCTTGAGGGAGGGCGTGGGAACTAATGAAAAACTGTTTTTT. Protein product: CASSLREGVGTNEKLFF.

The CDR3 is CASSIAGSSTDTQYF. The CDR3 DNA sequence: TGTGCCAGCAGTATAGCGGGGAGCAGCACAGATACGCAGTATTTT. The J gene is TRBJ2-3, the V gene TRBV2; 8 bases map to TRBD2. Per germline, CDR1 SNHLY and CDR2 FYNNEI. The CDR3 is 15 amino acids. The V gene end was trimmed by 5 bases and the J gene end by 0 bases; junction bases not matched to a gene: 4. Full variable domain (remainder filled in from reference TRBV2 and TRBJ2-3): EPEVTQTPSHQVTQMGQEVILRCVPISNHLYFYWYRQILGQKVEFLVSFYNNEISEKSEIFDDQFSVERPDGSNFTLKIRSTKLEDSAMYFCASSIAGSSTDTQYFGPGTRLTVL.

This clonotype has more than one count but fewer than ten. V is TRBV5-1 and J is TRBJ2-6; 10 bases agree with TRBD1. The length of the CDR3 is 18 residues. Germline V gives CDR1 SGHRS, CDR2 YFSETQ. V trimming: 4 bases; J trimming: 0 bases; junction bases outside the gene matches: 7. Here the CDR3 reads CASSNGQGVPSGANVLTF. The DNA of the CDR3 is TGCGCCAGCAGCAACGGACAGGGGGTTCCCTCTGGGGCCAACGTCCTGACTTTC. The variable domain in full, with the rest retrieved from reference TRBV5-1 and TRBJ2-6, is KAGVTQTPRYLIKTRGQQVTLSCSPISGHRSVSWYQQTPGQGLQFLFEYFSETQRNKGNFPGRFSGRQFSNSRSEMNVSTLELGDSALYLCASSNGQGVPSGANVLTFGAGSRLTVL.

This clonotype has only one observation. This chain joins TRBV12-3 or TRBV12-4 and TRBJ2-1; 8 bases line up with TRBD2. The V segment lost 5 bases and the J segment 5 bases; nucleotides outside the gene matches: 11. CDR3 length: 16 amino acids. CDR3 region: CASSPVRGGRDNEQFF. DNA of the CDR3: TGTGCCAGCAGTCCCGTCCGGGGGGGGCGAGACAATGAGCAGTTCTTC.

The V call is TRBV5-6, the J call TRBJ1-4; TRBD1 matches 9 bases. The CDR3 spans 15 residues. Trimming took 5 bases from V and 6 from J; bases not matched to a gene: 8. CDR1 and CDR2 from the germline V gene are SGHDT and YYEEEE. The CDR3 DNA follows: TGTGCCAGCAGTTTTACAGGGGGCGGGGATGAAAAACTGTTTTTT. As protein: CASSFTGGGDEKLFF. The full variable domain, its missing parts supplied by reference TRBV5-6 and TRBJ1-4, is DAGVTQSPTHLIKTRGQQVTLRCSPKSGHDTVSWYQQALGQGPQFIFQYYEEEERQRGNFPDRFSGHQFPNYSSELNVNALLLGDSALYLCASSFTGGGDEKLFFGSGTQLSVL.

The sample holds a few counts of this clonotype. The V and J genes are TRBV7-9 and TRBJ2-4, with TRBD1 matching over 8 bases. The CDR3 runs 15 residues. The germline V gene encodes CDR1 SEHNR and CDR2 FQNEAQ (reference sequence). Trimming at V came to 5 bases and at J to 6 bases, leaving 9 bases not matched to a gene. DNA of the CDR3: TGTGCCAGCAGCGGGACAGGCCACGCGGGAAACATTCAGTACTTC. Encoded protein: CASSGTGHAGNIQYF.

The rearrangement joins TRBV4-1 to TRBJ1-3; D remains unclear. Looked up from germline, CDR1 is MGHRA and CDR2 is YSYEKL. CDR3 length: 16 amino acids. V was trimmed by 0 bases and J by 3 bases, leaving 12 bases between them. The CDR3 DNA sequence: TGCGCCAGCAGCCAAGATCCAGGAGCTCATGGAAACACCATATATTTT. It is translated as CASSQDPGAHGNTIYF.

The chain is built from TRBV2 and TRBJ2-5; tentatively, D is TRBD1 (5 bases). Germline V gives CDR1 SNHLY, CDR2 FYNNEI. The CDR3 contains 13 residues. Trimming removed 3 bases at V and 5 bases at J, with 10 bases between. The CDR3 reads CASSEGRGETQYF. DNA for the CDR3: TGTGCCAGCAGTGAGGGGCGTGGGGAGACCCAGTACTTC.

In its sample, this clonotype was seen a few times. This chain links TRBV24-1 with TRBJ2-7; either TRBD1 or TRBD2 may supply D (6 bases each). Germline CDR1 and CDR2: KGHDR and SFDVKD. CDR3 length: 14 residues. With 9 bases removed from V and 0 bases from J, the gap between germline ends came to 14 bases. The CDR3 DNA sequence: TGTGCCACCCCGAGGAGGGGGAGCTCCTACGAGCAGTACGTC. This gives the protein CATPRRGSSYEQYV.

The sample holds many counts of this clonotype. CDR3 region: CASSLAPGGAVSGNTIYF. As DNA, the CDR3 is TGTGCCAGCAGTTTAGCGCCTGGGGGCGCGGTTTCTGGAAACACCATATATTTT. The rearrangement joins TRBV12-3 or TRBV12-4 to TRBJ1-3; a weak D match, TRBD1 (6 bases). V gave up 0 bases and J gave up 1 base, with 16 bases separating them. The CDR3 spans 18 residues.

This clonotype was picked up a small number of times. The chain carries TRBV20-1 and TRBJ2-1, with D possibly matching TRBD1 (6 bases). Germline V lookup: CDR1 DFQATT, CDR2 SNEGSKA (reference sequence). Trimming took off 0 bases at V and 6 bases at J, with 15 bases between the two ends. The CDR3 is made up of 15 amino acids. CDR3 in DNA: TGCAGTGCTAGAGACCAGGGGCAGGGGTCCAATGAGCAGTTCTTC. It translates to CSARDQGQGSNEQFF.